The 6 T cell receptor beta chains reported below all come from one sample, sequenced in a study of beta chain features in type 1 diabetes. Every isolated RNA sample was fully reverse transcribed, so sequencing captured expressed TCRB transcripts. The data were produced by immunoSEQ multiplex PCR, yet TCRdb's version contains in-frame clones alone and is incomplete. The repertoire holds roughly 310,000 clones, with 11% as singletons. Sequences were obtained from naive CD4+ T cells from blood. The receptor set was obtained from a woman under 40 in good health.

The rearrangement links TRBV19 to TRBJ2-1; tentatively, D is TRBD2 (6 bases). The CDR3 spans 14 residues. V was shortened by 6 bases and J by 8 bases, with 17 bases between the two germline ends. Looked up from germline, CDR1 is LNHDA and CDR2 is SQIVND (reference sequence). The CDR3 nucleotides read TGTGCCAGTAGGAGGGAGCGGGTTGGTCATGAGCAGTTCTTC. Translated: CASRRERVGHEQFF.

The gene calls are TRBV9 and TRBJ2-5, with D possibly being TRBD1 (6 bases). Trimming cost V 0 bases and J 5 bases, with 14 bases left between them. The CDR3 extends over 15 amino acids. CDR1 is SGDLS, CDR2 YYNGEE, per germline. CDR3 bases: TGTGCCAGCAGCGTAGTAGGGGGAGTCTACGAGACCCAGTACTTC. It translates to CASSVVGGVYETQYF.

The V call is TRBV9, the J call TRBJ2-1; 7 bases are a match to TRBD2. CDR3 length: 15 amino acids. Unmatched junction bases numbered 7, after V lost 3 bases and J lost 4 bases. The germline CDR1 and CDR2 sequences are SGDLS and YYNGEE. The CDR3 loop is CASSGLGGRYNEQFF. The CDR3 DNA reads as TGTGCCAGCAGCGGCCTCGGGGGGAGATACAATGAGCAGTTCTTC.

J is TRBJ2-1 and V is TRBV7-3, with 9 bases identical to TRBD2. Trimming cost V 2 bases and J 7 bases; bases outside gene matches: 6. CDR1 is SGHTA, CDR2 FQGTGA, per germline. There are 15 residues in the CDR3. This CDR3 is CASSLFAGGPNEQFF. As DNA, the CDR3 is TGTGCCAGCAGCTTATTTGCGGGAGGGCCGAATGAGCAGTTCTTC.

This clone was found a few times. The CDR3 sequence is CASSPQAGGPRSVQYF. The DNA for the CDR3 is TGTGCCAGCAGCCCCCAAGCGGGAGGGCCTCGGAGCGTGCAGTATTTT. This chain uses TRBV7-9 with TRBJ2-3; 10 positions match TRBD2. Germline V gene data show CDR1 as SEHNR and CDR2 as FQNEAQ (reference sequence). The CDR3 is 16 residues long. J gave up 11 bases and V 5 bases, and 16 bases lay outside the gene matches. Filled out from reference TRBV7-9 and TRBJ2-3, the complete variable domain reads DTGVSQNPRHKITKRGQNVTFRCDPISEHNRLYWYRQTLGQGPEFLTYFQNEAQLEKSRLLSDRFSAERPKGSFSTLEIQRTEQGDSAMYLCASSPQAGGPRSVQYFGPGTRLTVL.

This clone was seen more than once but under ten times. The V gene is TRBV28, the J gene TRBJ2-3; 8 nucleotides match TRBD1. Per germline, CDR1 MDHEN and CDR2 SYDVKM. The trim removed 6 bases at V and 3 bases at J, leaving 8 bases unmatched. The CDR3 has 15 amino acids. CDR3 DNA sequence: TGTGCCAGCAGCCGAGGGGACAGGATTACAGATACGCAGTATTTT. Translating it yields CASSRGDRITDTQYF.